These 17 T cell receptor beta chains originate from one sample sequenced in a study of blood T cell repertoires in COVID-19. Using immunoSEQ multiplex PCR, the repertoire was profiled, and TCRdb retains in-frame clones only, with some absent. The sample has 87,000 or so clones, about nine tenths seen once. Sequenced input: peripheral blood. The receptors here all came from a woman aged 45-59 years with active or convalescent COVID-19.

The chain links TRBV7-2 to TRBJ1-2, with D possibly matching TRBD1 (6 bases). CDR1 is SGHTA and CDR2 is FQGNSA in the germline V gene. V lost 2 bases to trimming and J lost 1 base, with 11 bases between them. This CDR3 has 15 amino acids. CDR3: CASSLLWTVNYGYTF. In DNA, the CDR3 is TGTGCCAGCAGCTTACTTTGGACAGTTAACTATGGCTACACCTTC.

This sequence joins TRBV9 and TRBJ2-2; maybe TRBD2 (5 bases). Germline loops: CDR1 SGDLS, CDR2 YYNGEE. With 0 bases removed from V and 4 bases from J, the gap between germline ends came to 10 bases. CDR3 length equals 15 residues. This chain's CDR3 is CASSVVPGGTGELFF. CDR3 DNA sequence: TGTGCCAGCAGCGTAGTCCCAGGAGGCACCGGGGAGCTGTTTTTT. The whole variable domain, filled in from reference TRBV9 and TRBJ2-2, reads DSGVTQTPKHLITATGQRVTLRCSPRSGDLSVYWYQQSLDQGLQFLIQYYNGEERAKGNILERFSAQQFPDLHSELNLSSLELGDSALYFCASSVVPGGTGELFFGEGSRLTVL.

This clone was seen a few times. The chain couples TRBV15 to TRBJ1-2, with a weak D call TRBD1 (6 bases). Germline V gene lookup returns CDR1 LNHNV and CDR2 YYDKDF (reference sequence). V was pared by 5 bases and J by 6 bases, with 22 bases between. This CDR3 contains 16 residues. For the CDR3, the DNA is TGTGCCACCAGCCGATGGGGCGAGGGGGTTAGCCATGGCTACACCTTC. Translated: CATSRWGEGVSHGYTF.

This clone was detected once. This chain connects TRBV6-6 to TRBJ1-6, with TRBD1 matching 7 bases. The CDR3 runs to 16 residues. Germline V CDR1 and CDR2: MNHNY, SVGAGI (reference sequence). J gave up 1 base and V 6 bases, and 6 bases lay outside the gene matches. CDR3 nucleotides: TGTGCCAGCAGCCACAGGGGAAAGTCCTATAATTCACCCCTCCACTTT. Translated: CASSHRGKSYNSPLHF.

V is TRBV6-5 and J is TRBJ2-5, with 7 bases aligning to TRBD1. Germline CDR1 is MNHEY and CDR2 is SVGAGI. This CDR3 contains 13 residues. With 8 bases clipped from V and 3 bases from J, the junction kept 6 bases outside the gene matches. The CDR3: CASSRDREETQYF. CDR3 coding DNA: TGTGCCAGCTCCCGGGACAGAGAAGAGACCCAGTACTTC.

This clone was detected only once. The rearrangement links TRBV28 to TRBJ1-2, with 7 bases matching TRBD1. The length of the CDR3 is 14 residues. The V gene end was trimmed by 6 bases and the J gene end by 4 bases; junction bases not matched to a gene: 8. Germline values: CDR1 MDHEN, CDR2 SYDVKM. This CDR3 is CASRYGTATYGYTF. The CDR3 nucleotides are TGTGCCAGCAGATACGGGACAGCTACCTATGGCTACACCTTC.

J is TRBJ1-2 and V is TRBV7-9; the D gene is possibly TRBD1 (5 bases). The CDR3 consists of 15 residues. The germline V gene has CDR1 SEHNR and CDR2 FQNEAQ (reference sequence). The V gene lost 1 base and the J gene lost 5 bases, with 14 bases spanning the gap. For the CDR3, the DNA is TGTGCCAGCAGCTTAGGTCCAGGGCTAGTATATGGCTACACCTTC. Residues: CASSLGPGLVYGYTF. The full variable domain, rest sourced from reference TRBV7-9 and TRBJ1-2, is DTGVSQNPRHKITKRGQNVTFRCDPISEHNRLYWYRQTLGQGPEFLTYFQNEAQLEKSRLLSDRFSAERPKGSFSTLEIQRTEQGDSAMYLCASSLGPGLVYGYTFGSGTRLTVV.

This clone was observed a handful of times. The chain recombines TRBV7-3 with TRBJ1-5; D gene uncertain. There are 13 residues in the CDR3. The V gene lost 6 bases and the J gene lost 13 bases, with 19 bases spanning the gap. In germline, CDR1 is SGHTA, CDR2 FQGTGA. CDR3 in DNA: TGTGCCAGCAGGTGCGAAGGACTGTCAATTCAGCATTTT. Protein: CASRCEGLSIQHF.

V is TRBV11-2 and J is TRBJ1-1, with D tentatively TRBD1 (5 bases). Germline CDR1 is SGHAT and CDR2 is FQNNGV. This CDR3 comprises 14 residues. V gave up 2 bases and J gave up 5 bases, with 12 bases separating them. The CDR3 sequence is CASSLFRGGTEAFF. DNA for the CDR3: TGTGCCAGCAGCTTATTTAGGGGAGGTACTGAAGCTTTCTTT.

The rearrangement links TRBV19 to TRBJ1-1, with TRBD1 matching over 12 bases. CDR3 length: 17 amino acids. With V trimmed by 2 bases and J by 3 bases, 7 bases remained unmatched. In germline, CDR1 is LNHDA, CDR2 SQIVND (reference sequence). CDR3 nucleotides: TGTGCCAGTAGTATATTCCCGGGACAGGGGGCACACACTGAAGCTTTCTTT. Amino acid sequence: CASSIFPGQGAHTEAFF.

In this sample, this clone turned up once. The chain joins TRBV30 to TRBJ2-5; 12 nucleotides agree with TRBD2. Germline CDR1 and CDR2: GTSNPN and SVGIG (reference sequence). J lost 5 bases, V lost 4 bases, and 23 bases had no gene match. The CDR3 extends over 20 amino acids. CDR3 nucleotide sequence: TGTGCCTGGAATACCTTCGTTGGACTAGCGGGGAGCCCTTGGCGGGAGACCCAGTACTTC. Translation: CAWNTFVGLAGSPWRETQYF.

This chain links TRBV19 with TRBJ1-2; D call uncertain. The germline V and J ends were trimmed by 0 bases and 6 bases, with 23 bases remaining between them. There are 18 residues in the CDR3. Germline-derived CDR1 and CDR2 are LNHDA and SQIVND (reference sequence). As DNA, the CDR3 is TGTGCCAGTAGTATAGAGATTGGAGGCGTCAGTGAGTGGAATGGCTACACCTTC. This gives the protein CASSIEIGGVSEWNGYTF.

This clone has more than one count but fewer than ten. The chain recombines TRBV7-2 with TRBJ1-4, with D perhaps matching TRBD1 (6 bases). The V gene's germline CDR1 is SGHTA and CDR2 FQGNSA. This CDR3 contains 15 residues. Trimming cost V 5 bases and J 1 base, with 11 bases left between them. CDR3 coding DNA: TGTGCCAGCAGCACCCGGACAGTAACTAATGAAAAACTGTTTTTT. Residues: CASSTRTVTNEKLFF. Looking up the rest from reference TRBV7-2 and TRBJ1-4 gives the full variable domain: GAGVSQSPSNKVTEKGKDVELRCDPISGHTALYWYRQSLGQGLEFLIYFQGNSAPDKSGLPSDRFSAERTGGSVSTLTIQRTQQEDSAVYLCASSTRTVTNEKLFFGSGTQLSVL.

The rearrangement uses TRBV10-2 and TRBJ2-5, with D possibly being TRBD2 (7 bases). V was clipped by 7 bases and J by 5 bases, with 17 bases between them. The CDR3 is made up of 14 amino acids. Germline V gene sequence: CDR1 WSHSY, CDR2 SAAADI. The CDR3 DNA reads as TGCGCCAGCACCGGAAGGGGGGGCCGGGAGACCCAGTACTTC. Translating gives CASTGRGGRETQYF.

This clone was seen a single time. The chain carries TRBV6-5 and TRBJ2-7; 8 nucleotides match TRBD1. The ends lost 7 bases at V and 3 bases at J; junction bases unmatched: 5. Germline-derived CDR1 and CDR2 are MNHEY and SVGAGI. The CDR3 loop spans 13 amino acids. CDR3 DNA: TGTGCCAGCATGGGACAGGCGCGCTACGAGCAGTACTTC. Translating it yields CASMGQARYEQYF.

The chain joins TRBV14 to TRBJ2-1; D gene uncertain. V dropped 0 bases and J dropped 5 bases, with 8 bases sitting between them. From germline, CDR1 is SGHDN and CDR2 FVKESK. The CDR3 spans 14 residues. The CDR3 DNA reads as TGTGCCAGCAGCCAAGATCTACAGAACAATGAGCAGTTCTTC. Translation: CASSQDLQNNEQFF.

The chain has TRBV5-1 and TRBJ2-1, with D tentatively TRBD1 (5 bases). Germline V lookup: CDR1 SGHRS, CDR2 YFSETQ. With 0 bases removed from V and 5 bases from J, the gap between germline ends came to 9 bases. The CDR3 contains 14 residues. The CDR3 bases are TGCGCCAGCAGCTTGGGACAGTCAAACAATGAGCAGTTCTTC. This codes for CASSLGQSNNEQFF. The full variable domain, rest sourced from reference TRBV5-1 and TRBJ2-1, is KAGVTQTPRYLIKTRGQQVTLSCSPISGHRSVSWYQQTPGQGLQFLFEYFSETQRNKGNFPGRFSGRQFSNSRSEMNVSTLELGDSALYLCASSLGQSNNEQFFGPGTRLTVL.